This is a list of T cell receptor beta chains from one sample in a study of T-cell reconstitution after alpha-beta-depleted transplantation in children. TCRdb fed the PCR reads into MiXCR, producing one record per CDR3 protein. The sample holds about 830,000 distinct CDR3 sequences, 15% to 20% seen once. The sequenced sample was PBMCs, mostly from graft donor cells, obtained 360 days after TCRalphabeta/CD19-depleted stem cell transplant. The receptor source for this set is a male patient younger than 18 who had a stem cell transplant for acute lymphoblastic leukemia, so the T cells may come from the graft donor. Both conserved end residues are part of each CDR3. Fields, in order: J gene, D gene, V gene, CDR3 length, clone size, CDR3 DNA, CDR3 protein. D genes are given only for firm matches. Only part of the rows carry a size: once, few, many, or a class if the clone is expanded.

J: TRBJ2-5
D: .
V: TRBV2
length: 12
size: .
DNA: TGTGCCAGCAGTGCTACCCAAGAGACCCAGTACTTC
CDR3: CASSATQETQYF

J: TRBJ2-7
D: TRBD2
V: TRBV6-5
length: 13
size: .
DNA: TGTGCCAGCAGTTATGACGGACTAGCTTTTCGGGACTTC
CDR3: CASSYDGLAFRDF

J: TRBJ1-6
D: TRBD1
V: TRBV12-3/TRBV12-4
length: 16
size: few
DNA: TGTGCCAGCAGTCCCCGGGACAGGGGGTTTAATTCACCCCTCCACTTT
CDR3: CASSPRDRGFNSPLHF

J: TRBJ2-5
D: .
V: TRBV24-1
length: 17
size: many
DNA: TGTGCCACCAGTCGTAGCATAGTGAGGGAGGCCCAAGAGACCCAGTACTTC
CDR3: CATSRSIVREAQETQYF

J: TRBJ2-7
D: TRBD1
V: TRBV13
length: 14
size: many
DNA: TGTGCCAGCAGAGCCGGGACAGGTTCCTACGAGCAGTACTTC
CDR3: CASRAGTGSYEQYF

J: TRBJ2-1
D: TRBD2
V: TRBV20-1
length: 14
size: few
DNA: TGCAGTGCCCGTAGCGGGAGAAAGTACAATGAGCAGTTCTTC
CDR3: CSARSGRKYNEQFF

J: TRBJ2-7
D: TRBD1
V: TRBV5-1
length: 13
size: .
DNA: TGCGCCAGCAGGGGACAGGCAGCCTACGAGCAGTACTTC
CDR3: CASRGQAAYEQYF

J: TRBJ2-7
D: TRBD1
V: TRBV29-1
length: 14
size: .
DNA: TGCAGCGTTGAAGGGCCAGGGGGTGAATACGAGCAGTACTTC
CDR3: CSVEGPGGEYEQYF

J: TRBJ2-1
D: .
V: TRBV4-1
length: 14
size: few
DNA: TGCGCCAGCAGCCAAGACGGCCGCGGCACTGAGCAGTTCTTC
CDR3: CASSQDGRGTEQFF

J: TRBJ2-2
D: .
V: TRBV4-2
length: 13
size: .
DNA: TGTGCCAGCAGGGGACCAGACACCGGGGAGCTGTTTTTT
CDR3: CASRGPDTGELFF

J: TRBJ2-3
D: .
V: TRBV5-1
length: 15
size: .
DNA: TGCGCCAGCAGCTTGGGGGCCCTTCACACAGATACGCAGTATTTT
CDR3: CASSLGALHTDTQYF

J: TRBJ2-5
D: .
V: TRBV27
length: 13
size: many
DNA: TGTGCCAGCAGGGGGGGAGACCAAGAGACCCAGTACTTC
CDR3: CASRGGDQETQYF

J: TRBJ2-3
D: .
V: TRBV5-1
length: 14
size: .
DNA: TGCGCCAGCAGCTTTACTCGGACCTCAGATACGCAGTATTTT
CDR3: CASSFTRTSDTQYF

J: TRBJ2-1
D: TRBD2
V: TRBV3-1
length: 19
size: few
DNA: TGTGCCAGCAGCCAAGATCACCTCCTAGCGGCTAGCTCCTACAATGAGCAGTTCTTC
CDR3: CASSQDHLLAASSYNEQFF

J: TRBJ2-7
D: .
V: TRBV20-1
length: 11
size: .
DNA: TGCAGTGCTAGAGTCATCTACGAGCAGTACTTC
CDR3: CSARVIYEQYF

J: TRBJ2-3
D: TRBD2
V: TRBV7-2
length: 16
size: many
DNA: TGTGCCAGCAGCTTATCTGGGACTAGCGTTACAGATACGCAGTATTTT
CDR3: CASSLSGTSVTDTQYF

J: TRBJ2-1
D: TRBD2
V: TRBV7-2
length: 17
size: few
DNA: TGTGCCAGCAGCTTAGTAGTCTGGACTAGCGGGAGGAATGAGCAGTTCTTC
CDR3: CASSLVVWTSGRNEQFF

J: TRBJ2-7
D: .
V: TRBV12-3/TRBV12-4
length: 12
size: .
DNA: TGTGCCAGCAGTTTAATAGTTCCCGAGCAGTACTTC
CDR3: CASSLIVPEQYF

J: TRBJ1-5
D: .
V: TRBV12-5
length: 18
size: few
DNA: TGTGCTAGTGGTTTGGTTCGGAGGCCCCCTTATAGCAATCAGCCCCAGCATTTT
CDR3: CASGLVRRPPYSNQPQHF

J: TRBJ2-1
D: .
V: TRBV5-1
length: 13
size: .
DNA: TGCGCCAGCCCCGGGTCTCCTCTTAATGAGCAGTTCTTC
CDR3: CASPGSPLNEQFF

J: TRBJ2-2
D: TRBD2
V: TRBV29-1
length: 17
size: .
DNA: TGCAGCGTTGAAATGATAGTAGCGGGTGCGAACACCGGGGAGCTGTTTTTT
CDR3: CSVEMIVAGANTGELFF

J: TRBJ2-2
D: TRBD2
V: TRBV6-1
length: 14
size: few
DNA: TGTGCCAGCAGAGGACTAGGGAACACCGGGGAGCTGTTTTTT
CDR3: CASRGLGNTGELFF

J: TRBJ2-3
D: .
V: TRBV27
length: 17
size: many
DNA: TGTGCCAGCAGTCCGCCCGGACCACTCGGTATCGCAGATACGCAGTATTTT
CDR3: CASSPPGPLGIADTQYF

J: TRBJ2-7
D: .
V: TRBV20-1
length: 17
size: .
DNA: TGCAGTGCTAGAGATGCAACCACAGGGACACACTCCTACGAGCAGTACTTC
CDR3: CSARDATTGTHSYEQYF

J: TRBJ2-7
D: TRBD2
V: TRBV20-1
length: 15
size: few
DNA: TGCAGTGCCCCCGGACTAGCGGGTTTCTCCTACGAGCAGTACTTC
CDR3: CSAPGLAGFSYEQYF

J: TRBJ2-7
D: .
V: TRBV7-2
length: 14
size: many
DNA: TGCGCCAGCAGCTTGGGCGGGGCCTCCTACGAGCAGTACTTC
CDR3: CASSLGGASYEQYF